These 24 T cell receptor beta chains were all obtained from the same sample, sequenced in a study of blood T cell repertoires in COVID-19. The assay was immunoSEQ multiplex PCR, and TCRdb's table has in-frame clones only and misses some. The data hold about 360,000 clones, with roughly 86% observed a single time. Sequencing was carried out using PBMCs or T cells enriched from blood (not recorded which). These TCRs come from a man between 35 and 55 years old in a cohort exposed to, infected with or recovered from COVID-19 (not recorded which).

The chain has TRBV25-1 and TRBJ2-1, with TRBD2 identical over 8 bases. The CDR3 loop spans 15 amino acids. With 5 bases clipped from V and 1 base from J, the junction kept 4 bases outside the gene matches. Germline CDR1 and CDR2: MGHDK and SYGVNS. CDR3 loop: CASSFSGMSYNEQFF. The CDR3 coding sequence is TGTGCCAGCAGTTTTAGCGGGATGTCCTACAATGAGCAGTTCTTC.

The chain uses TRBV5-1 and TRBJ2-1, with 11 bases lining up with TRBD2. Germline V gives CDR1 SGHRS, CDR2 YFSETQ. The CDR3 has 15 residues. Trimming cost V 4 bases and J 6 bases; bases outside gene matches: 6. CDR3 region: CASSGATSGTNEQFF. The CDR3 bases are TGCGCCAGCAGCGGGGCGACTAGCGGGACCAATGAGCAGTTCTTC. Based on the CDR3 plus reference TRBV5-1 and TRBJ2-1, the full variable domain is KAGVTQTPRYLIKTRGQQVTLSCSPISGHRSVSWYQQTPGQGLQFLFEYFSETQRNKGNFPGRFSGRQFSNSRSEMNVSTLELGDSALYLCASSGATSGTNEQFFGPGTRLTVL.

As DNA, the CDR3 is TGTGCCAGCAGTTTGAGGGGGGAGGGGCCAGATACGCAGTATTTT. Protein product: CASSLRGEGPDTQYF. This chain uses TRBV28 with TRBJ2-3; tentatively, D is TRBD2 (7 bases). Trimming stripped 3 bases from V and 4 bases from J, with 14 bases between. The CDR3 is made up of 15 amino acids. The germline V gene has CDR1 MDHEN and CDR2 SYDVKM.

This clone was observed a single time. The chain recombines TRBV5-1 with TRBJ2-3, with TRBD2 identical over 10 bases. CDR1 is SGHRS and CDR2 is YFSETQ in the germline V gene. This CDR3 region has 17 residues. V lost 0 bases to trimming and J lost 2 bases; unmatched junction nucleotides: 6. CDR3 in amino acids: CASSLEQSGRATDTQYF. CDR3 DNA: TGCGCCAGCAGCTTGGAACAGAGCGGGAGGGCCACAGATACGCAGTATTTT.

The chain recombines TRBV27 with TRBJ2-1; the match to TRBD1 covers 7 bases. Germline lookup yields CDR1 MNHEY and CDR2 SMNVEV (reference sequence). The CDR3 runs 15 residues. V was pared by 3 bases and J by 0 bases, with 2 bases of the junction left unmatched. Here the CDR3 reads CASSFRDSSYNEQFF. CDR3 in DNA: TGTGCCAGCAGTTTCAGGGACAGCTCCTACAATGAGCAGTTCTTC.

The chain recombines TRBV6-5 with TRBJ2-1; weak D call: TRBD1 (6 bases). CDR3 size: 16 residues. Trimming cost V 4 bases and J 5 bases, with 18 bases left between them. Per germline, CDR1 MNHEY and CDR2 SVGAGI. The DNA for the CDR3 is TGTGCCAGCAGTTTTACAGGGCTAGGGACCCACAATGAGCAGTTCTTC. Protein sequence: CASSFTGLGTHNEQFF.

V and J are TRBV3-1 (or the pseudogene TRBV3-2) and TRBJ2-1; 10 bases map to TRBD1. The CDR3 has 15 amino acids. J was trimmed by 9 bases and V by 4 bases; bases with no gene match: 9. Germline CDR1 reads LGHDT; CDR2 reads YNNKEL (reference sequence). As DNA, the CDR3 is TGTGCCAGCAGCCTGGGACAGGGGCCGGGTCTTGAGCAGTTCTTC. Translated, it gives CASSLGQGPGLEQFF.

This clone is a singleton in its sample. CDR3 residues: CASSGQGSSNEKLFF. The CDR3 coding sequence is TGTGCCAGCAGCGGGCAGGGTTCTAGTAATGAAAAACTGTTTTTT. The V call is TRBV9, the J call TRBJ1-4; TRBD1 is a possible D gene (5 bases). Per the germline V gene, CDR1 is SGDLS and CDR2 is YYNGEE. The CDR3 runs to 15 residues. Trimming stripped 3 bases from V and 4 bases from J, with 13 bases between.

This clone was seen only a few times. The V gene is TRBV5-1, the J gene TRBJ2-1; 7 bases map to TRBD1. From germline, CDR1 is SGHRS and CDR2 YFSETQ. V was pared by 1 base and J by 3 bases, with 4 bases of the junction left unmatched. The CDR3 sequence is 15 residues long. CDR3 residues: CASSLRGGDYNEQFF. As DNA, the CDR3 is TGCGCCAGCAGCTTGAGAGGGGGCGACTACAATGAGCAGTTCTTC. The complete variable domain, with remaining parts taken from reference TRBV5-1 and TRBJ2-1, reads KAGVTQTPRYLIKTRGQQVTLSCSPISGHRSVSWYQQTPGQGLQFLFEYFSETQRNKGNFPGRFSGRQFSNSRSEMNVSTLELGDSALYLCASSLRGGDYNEQFFGPGTRLTVL.

This clone was found a few times. The rearrangement joins TRBV15 to TRBJ2-2; maybe TRBD2 (5 bases). Per the germline V gene, CDR1 is LNHNV and CDR2 is YYDKDF (reference sequence). CDR3 length equals 15 residues. Trimming shortened V by 4 bases and J by 1 base, and 10 bases separated the two germline ends. CDR3 in DNA: TGTGCCACCAGCATTCTAGCAGAGAACACCGGGGAGCTGTTTTTT. This gives the protein CATSILAENTGELFF.

This clone has only one observation. The chain uses TRBV5-1 and TRBJ2-5; 12 positions agree with TRBD2. CDR1 is SGHRS and CDR2 is YFSETQ in the germline V gene. The ends lost 7 bases at V and 2 bases at J; junction bases unmatched: 6. The CDR3 is 15 residues long. CDR3 coding DNA: TGCGCCAGCGACAGGACTAGCGGGGTTCAAGAGACCCAGTACTTC. Translation: CASDRTSGVQETQYF.

J is TRBJ2-5 and V is TRBV27; D gene unclear. The CDR3 is made up of 13 amino acids. Germline CDR1 is MNHEY and CDR2 is SMNVEV (reference sequence). Trimming took 6 bases from V and 3 from J, leaving 11 bases between them. The CDR3 nucleotides read TGTGCCAGCAGCCCCCAGGTGAAAGAGACCCAGTACTTC. It encodes CASSPQVKETQYF.

The V call is TRBV4-1, the J call TRBJ2-1, with 10 nucleotides matching TRBD2. This CDR3 is built from 20 residues. V trimming: 4 bases; J trimming: 3 bases; junction bases outside the gene matches: 18. Germline lookup yields CDR1 MGHRA and CDR2 YSYEKL. In DNA form, the CDR3 reads TGCGCCAGCAGCCCGGGATGGATAGCGGGAGGCCTTCAACTCTACAATGAGCAGTTCTTC. Protein product: CASSPGWIAGGLQLYNEQFF.

The chain has TRBV5-1 and TRBJ2-7, with 9 nucleotides matching TRBD1. V shed 3 bases and J 6 bases; nucleotides not matched to a gene: 7. Germline CDR1 and CDR2: SGHRS and YFSETQ. CDR3 size: 14 residues. The CDR3 nucleotides read TGCGCCAGCAGCTCCGGGACAGGGAAAGCCGAGCAGTACTTC. This encodes CASSSGTGKAEQYF.

The V call is TRBV4-2, the J call TRBJ1-3; 7 nucleotides match TRBD1. With 1 base clipped from V and 2 bases from J, the junction kept 5 bases outside the gene matches. The CDR3 loop spans 16 amino acids. Looked up from germline, CDR1 is LGHNA and CDR2 is YNFKEQ. The CDR3 sequence: CASSQGKGATGNTIYF. The CDR3 DNA reads as TGTGCCAGCAGCCAAGGGAAGGGGGCGACTGGAAACACCATATATTTT.

The rearrangement links TRBV2 to TRBJ2-3; 8 bases align to TRBD2. CDR3 size: 16 residues. V was pared by 7 bases and J by 0 bases, with 9 bases of the junction left unmatched. Germline-derived CDR1 and CDR2 are SNHLY and FYNNEI. The CDR3 nucleotides read TGTGCCAGCAACCTCGGGGGGGATTATAGCACAGATACGCAGTATTTT. Residues: CASNLGGDYSTDTQYF.

The V and J genes are TRBV5-1 and TRBJ1-1, with 9 nucleotides matching TRBD1. J gave up 5 bases and V 4 bases, and 9 bases lay outside the gene matches. CDR1 is SGHRS, CDR2 YFSETQ, per germline. The CDR3 consists of 15 residues. The CDR3 reads CASSITQGARTEAFF. The CDR3 DNA reads TGCGCCAGCAGCATCACACAGGGGGCGCGGACTGAAGCTTTCTTT.

V usage is TRBV28 and J usage is TRBJ2-3, with TRBD2 matching 10 bases. Unmatched junction bases numbered 16, after V lost 7 bases and J lost 3 bases. This CDR3 contains 18 residues. Germline CDR1 and CDR2: MDHEN and SYDVKM. CDR3 region: CASIVGGVLAGRTDTQYF. DNA for the CDR3: TGTGCCAGCATCGTCGGGGGGGTACTAGCGGGAAGGACAGATACGCAGTATTTT.

The genes are TRBV18 and TRBJ1-1; a weak D match, TRBD1 (5 bases). Germline V gene lookup returns CDR1 KGHSH and CDR2 LQKENI. The length of the CDR3 is 12 residues. Trimming took off 3 bases at V and 8 bases at J, with 10 bases between the two ends. CDR3 sequence: CASSPDSSEAFF. The CDR3 DNA reads as TGTGCCAGCTCACCCGACAGCTCCGAAGCTTTCTTT. The full variable domain, in which reference TRBV18 and TRBJ1-1 provide the parts outside the CDR3, is NAGVMQNPRHLVRRRGQEARLRCSPMKGHSHVYWYRQLPEEGLKFMVYLQKENIIDESGMPKERFSAEFPKEGPSILRIQQVVRGDSAAYFCASSPDSSEAFFGQGTRLTVV.

The rearrangement links TRBV19 to TRBJ1-1; no definite D call. The germline V gene has CDR1 LNHDA and CDR2 SQIVND (reference sequence). There are 13 residues in the CDR3. Deletions cut 3 bases from V and 4 bases from J, with 9 bases between. CDR3: CASSIGGFTEAFF. The CDR3 bases are TGTGCCAGTAGTATTGGAGGGTTCACTGAAGCTTTCTTT.

This clone was seen a single time. The chain couples TRBV5-4 to TRBJ1-4; TRBD1 aligns across 7 bases. There are 15 residues in the CDR3. The germline V gene encodes CDR1 SGHNT and CDR2 YYREEE (reference sequence). V gave up 4 bases and J gave up 4 bases; unmatched junction bases: 7. The CDR3 DNA is TGTGCCAGCAGCATCCGACAGGGCCTTAATGAAAAACTGTTTTTT. Translated, it gives CASSIRQGLNEKLFF.

The chain recombines TRBV11-2 with TRBJ2-5; TRBD1 aligns across 9 bases. The CDR3 runs to 16 residues. Germline-derived CDR1 and CDR2 are SGHAT and FQNNGV. V was pared by 2 bases and J by 3 bases, with 7 bases of the junction left unmatched. CDR3 sequence: CASSLRGQGGKETQYF. The CDR3 coding sequence is TGTGCCAGCAGCTTACGGGGACAGGGAGGCAAAGAGACCCAGTACTTC.

The V call is TRBV5-1, the J call TRBJ2-3, with D maybe TRBD2 (5 bases). Trimming took off 0 bases at V and 4 bases at J, with 21 bases between the two ends. CDR3 length: 18 amino acids. CDR1 is SGHRS, CDR2 YFSETQ, per germline. The CDR3 reads CASSLALQPLGMADTQYF. CDR3 sequence (DNA): TGCGCCAGCAGCTTGGCCTTGCAACCCCTCGGGATGGCAGATACGCAGTATTTT.

The CDR3, as DNA: TGTGCCAGTAGTACCCCGACAGGCCTTCGCAATCAGCCCCAGCATTTT. Its translation is CASSTPTGLRNQPQHF. The rearrangement uses TRBV19 and TRBJ1-5, with D perhaps matching TRBD1 (6 bases). V lost 4 bases and J lost 2, with 15 bases in between. CDR3 size: 16 residues. Germline V lookup: CDR1 LNHDA, CDR2 SQIVND (reference sequence).